One sample yielded the 8 T cell receptor beta chains listed below, sequenced in a study of early T cells in non-severe SARS-CoV-2 infection. TCRdb called the 5' RACE reads again in MiXCR, with one record for every CDR3 protein. The repertoire holds some 91,000 distinct CDR3 sequences, with about 15% as singletons. Sequencing used whole blood. These TCRs come from an adult who was a healthcare worker with PCR-confirmed SARS-CoV-2 infection or an uninfected control (not recorded which).

This clonotype showed up many times. This chain uses TRBV29-1 with TRBJ2-3; no clear D gene. CDR1 and CDR2 (germline): SQVTM, ANQGSEA. This CDR3 comprises 16 residues. Trimming left V 5 bases short and J 3 bases short, with 21 bases between. This chain's CDR3 is CSVRWSQLDPTDTQYF. As DNA, the CDR3 is TGCAGCGTTCGGTGGAGCCAACTCGACCCAACAGATACGCAGTATTTT.

The sample holds many counts of this clonotype. This chain connects TRBV7-6 to TRBJ2-3, with TRBD2 as a possible D gene (6 bases). The CDR3 length is 15 residues. The germline V gene encodes CDR1 SGHVS and CDR2 FNYEAQ. Trimming pared 8 bases from V and 4 bases from J, leaving 19 bases between. The CDR3 sequence is CASGTGGIRADTQYF. The CDR3 nucleotides are TGTGCCAGCGGCACCGGCGGGATTAGAGCAGATACGCAGTATTTT.

In this sample, this clonotype turned up a few times. The chain couples TRBV6-2 or TRBV6-3 to TRBJ2-1, with D possibly matching TRBD2 (6 bases). There are 15 residues in the CDR3. Germline CDR1 MNHEY, CDR2 SVGEGT. The ends were cut back, 11 bases at V and 5 bases at J, with 22 bases in the middle. The CDR3: CAPSCCGRENNEQFF. The CDR3 DNA is TGTGCCCCTTCTTGTTGCGGGCGGGAAAACAATGAGCAGTTCTTC.

This clonotype turned up a few times. The V call is TRBV5-4, the J call TRBJ2-5; maybe TRBD2 (6 bases). From germline, CDR1 is SGHNT and CDR2 YYREEE (reference sequence). The germline V and J ends were trimmed by 4 bases and 4 bases, with 11 bases remaining between them. The CDR3 contains 13 residues. The CDR3 region is CASSQTRGETQYF. As DNA, the CDR3 is TGTGCCAGCAGCCAGACTAGAGGAGAGACCCAGTACTTC. Variable domain in full (rest from reference TRBV5-4 and TRBJ2-5): ETGVTQSPTHLIKTRGQQVTLRCSSQSGHNTVSWYQQALGQGPQFIFQYYREEENGRGNFPPRFSGLQFPNYSSELNVNALELDDSALYLCASSQTRGETQYFGPGTRLLVL.

This clonotype was counted a few times. The chain couples TRBV3-1 to TRBJ2-2; TRBD1 or TRBD2 may be the D gene (5 bases each). The CDR3 sequence is 15 residues long. The germline V gene encodes CDR1 LGHDT and CDR2 YNNKEL (reference sequence). Trimming shortened V by 3 bases and J by 2 bases, and 10 bases separated the two germline ends. For the CDR3, the DNA is TGTGCCAGCAGCCACGGGACCCTAAACACCGGGGAGCTGTTTTTT. Translation: CASSHGTLNTGELFF.

This clonotype has just a few counts. The chain has TRBV7-2 and TRBJ2-1; TRBD2 matches 7 bases. The germline CDR1 and CDR2 sequences are SGHTA and FQGNSA. The CDR3 is 15 residues long. Unmatched junction bases numbered 9, after V lost 1 base and J lost 9 bases. As DNA, the CDR3 is TGTGCCAGCAGCTTAGATCGAGCGGGAATAGGTGAGCAGTTCTTC. The encoded protein is CASSLDRAGIGEQFF.

This clonotype has only a few counts. The V call is TRBV5-6, the J call TRBJ2-5, with 11 bases lining up with TRBD2. V shed 3 bases, J shed 5 bases, and the junction held 9 bases outside the gene matches. The CDR3 is 16 amino acids. Germline CDR1 SGHDT, CDR2 YYEEEE. CDR3 DNA sequence: TGTGCCAGCAGCTGGGATAGCGGGAGGGCGTTGGAGACCCAGTACTTC. This encodes CASSWDSGRALETQYF.

The V call is TRBV18, the J call TRBJ2-1, with 10 bases fitting TRBD2. Germline V gene sequence: CDR1 KGHSH, CDR2 LQKENI. J lost 5 bases, V lost 3 bases, and 13 bases had no gene match. This CDR3 contains 18 residues. The CDR3 is CASSPPPSGSPAHNEQFF. The CDR3 bases are TGTGCCAGCTCACCCCCTCCTAGCGGGAGCCCCGCACACAATGAGCAGTTCTTC. The full variable domain, with the rest looked up from reference TRBV18 and TRBJ2-1, is NAGVMQNPRHLVRRRGQEARLRCSPMKGHSHVYWYRQLPEEGLKFMVYLQKENIIDESGMPKERFSAEFPKEGPSILRIQQVVRGDSAAYFCASSPPPSGSPAHNEQFFGPGTRLTVL.